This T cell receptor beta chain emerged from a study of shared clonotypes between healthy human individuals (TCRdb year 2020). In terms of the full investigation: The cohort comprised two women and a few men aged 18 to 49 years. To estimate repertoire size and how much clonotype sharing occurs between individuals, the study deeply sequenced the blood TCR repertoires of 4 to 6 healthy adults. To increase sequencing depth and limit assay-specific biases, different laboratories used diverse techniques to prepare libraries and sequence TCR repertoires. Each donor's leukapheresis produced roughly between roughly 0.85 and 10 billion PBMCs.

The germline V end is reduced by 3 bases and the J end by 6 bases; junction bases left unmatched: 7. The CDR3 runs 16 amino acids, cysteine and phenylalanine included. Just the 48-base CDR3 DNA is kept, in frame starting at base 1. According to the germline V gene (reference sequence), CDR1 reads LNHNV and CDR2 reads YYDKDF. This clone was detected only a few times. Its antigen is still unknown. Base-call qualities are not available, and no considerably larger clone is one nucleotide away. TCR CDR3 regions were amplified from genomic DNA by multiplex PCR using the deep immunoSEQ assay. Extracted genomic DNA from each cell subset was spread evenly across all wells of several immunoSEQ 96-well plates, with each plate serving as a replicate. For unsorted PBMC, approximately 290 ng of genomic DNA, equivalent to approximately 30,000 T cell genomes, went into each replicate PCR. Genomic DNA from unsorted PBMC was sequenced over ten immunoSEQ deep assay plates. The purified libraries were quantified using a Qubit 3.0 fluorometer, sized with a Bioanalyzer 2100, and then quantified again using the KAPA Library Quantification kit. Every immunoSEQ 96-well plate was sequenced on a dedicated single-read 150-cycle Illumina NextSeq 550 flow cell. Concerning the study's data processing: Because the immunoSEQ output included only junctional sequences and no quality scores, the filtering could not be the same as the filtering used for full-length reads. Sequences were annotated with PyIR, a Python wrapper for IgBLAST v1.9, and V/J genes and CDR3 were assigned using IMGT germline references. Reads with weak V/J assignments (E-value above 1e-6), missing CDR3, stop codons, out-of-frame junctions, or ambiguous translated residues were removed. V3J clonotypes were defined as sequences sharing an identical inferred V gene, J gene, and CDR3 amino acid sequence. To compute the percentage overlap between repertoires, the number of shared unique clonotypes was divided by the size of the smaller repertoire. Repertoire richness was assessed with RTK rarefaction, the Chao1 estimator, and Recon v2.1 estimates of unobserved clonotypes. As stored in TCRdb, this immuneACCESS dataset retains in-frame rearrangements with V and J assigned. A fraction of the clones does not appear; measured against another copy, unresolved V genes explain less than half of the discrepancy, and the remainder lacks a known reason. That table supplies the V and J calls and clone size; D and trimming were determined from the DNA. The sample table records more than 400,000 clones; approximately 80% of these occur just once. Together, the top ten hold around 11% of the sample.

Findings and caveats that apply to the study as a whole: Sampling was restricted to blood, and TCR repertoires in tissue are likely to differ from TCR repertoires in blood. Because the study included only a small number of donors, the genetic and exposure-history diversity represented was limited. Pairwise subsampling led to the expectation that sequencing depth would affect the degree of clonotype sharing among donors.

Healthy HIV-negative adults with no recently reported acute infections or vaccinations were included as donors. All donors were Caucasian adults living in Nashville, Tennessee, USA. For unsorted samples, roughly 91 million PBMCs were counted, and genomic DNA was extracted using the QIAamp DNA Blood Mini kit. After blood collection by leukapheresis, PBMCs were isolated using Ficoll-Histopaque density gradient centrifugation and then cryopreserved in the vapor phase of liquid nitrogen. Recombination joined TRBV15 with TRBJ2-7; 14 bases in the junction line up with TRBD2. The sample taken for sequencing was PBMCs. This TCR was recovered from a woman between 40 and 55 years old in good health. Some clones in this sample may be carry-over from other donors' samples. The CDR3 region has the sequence CATSRDLGLAGAEQYF. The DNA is TGTGCCACCAGCAGGGACCTGGGACTAGCGGGAGCCGAGCAGTACTTC.